This TCR beta chain was profiled in a study of shared clonotypes between healthy human individuals. Running of the assay took place at deep level. The genomic DNA of each subset was split evenly across several immunoSEQ plates. Generated by immunoSEQ multiplex PCR, the TCRdb table keeps only in-frame clones and is missing some. Of around 83,000 clones in the sample, 62% are singletons; the top ten hold 51%. Per germline, CDR1 GTSNPN and CDR2 SVGIG (reference sequence). V lost 2 bases, J lost 4 bases, and 11 bases lay in between. CDR3 size: 13 residues. This clone has a handful of counts. Donors comprised only Caucasian adults living in Nashville, Tennessee. Each CD8 memory set brought CD45RO+ cells together with CCR7-negative CD45RA+ TemRA cells.

The sequence came from a man aged 30-40 years in good health. The sequenced sample consisted of memory CD8+ T cells sorted from blood. Subset: CD45RO+ cells pooled with CCR7-negative TemRA cells. This chain uses TRBV30 with TRBJ1-2, with no clear D. The CDR3 bases are TGTGCCTGGAGTCCAGGACGGATCTATGGCTACACCTTC. Translating gives CAWSPGRIYGYTF. The full variable domain, completed using reference TRBV30 and TRBJ1-2, is SQTIHQWPATLVQPVGSPLSLECTVEGTSNPNLYWYRQAAGRGLQLLFYSVGIGQISSEVPQNLSASRPQDRQFILSSKKLLLSDSGFYLCAWSPGRIYGYTFGSGTRLTVV.